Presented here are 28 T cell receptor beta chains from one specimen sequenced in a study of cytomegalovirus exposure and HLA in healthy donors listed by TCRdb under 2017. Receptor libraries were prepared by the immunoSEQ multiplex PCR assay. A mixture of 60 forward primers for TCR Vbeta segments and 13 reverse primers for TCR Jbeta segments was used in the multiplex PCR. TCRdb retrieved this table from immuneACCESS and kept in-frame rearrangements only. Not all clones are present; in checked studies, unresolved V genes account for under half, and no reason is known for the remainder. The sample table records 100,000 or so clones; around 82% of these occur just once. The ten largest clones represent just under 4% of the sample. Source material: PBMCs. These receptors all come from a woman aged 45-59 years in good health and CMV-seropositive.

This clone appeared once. The CDR3 coding sequence is TGCGCCAGCAGCCCCTGGGGACAGGGATACACTGAAGCTTTCTTT. Translation gives CASSPWGQGYTEAFF. The chain recombines TRBV5-1 with TRBJ1-1, with 9 bases that match TRBD1. The CDR3 covers 15 residues. The ends lost 4 bases at V and 3 bases at J; junction bases unmatched: 7. Germline CDR1 reads SGHRS; CDR2 reads YFSETQ.

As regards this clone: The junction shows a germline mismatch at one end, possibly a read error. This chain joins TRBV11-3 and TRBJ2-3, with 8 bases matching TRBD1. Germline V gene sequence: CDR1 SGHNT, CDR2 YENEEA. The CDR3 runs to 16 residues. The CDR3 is CASSVGQGPSTDMQYF. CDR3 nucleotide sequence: TGTGCCAGCAGCGTAGGACAGGGTCCGAGCACAGATATGCAGTATTTT.

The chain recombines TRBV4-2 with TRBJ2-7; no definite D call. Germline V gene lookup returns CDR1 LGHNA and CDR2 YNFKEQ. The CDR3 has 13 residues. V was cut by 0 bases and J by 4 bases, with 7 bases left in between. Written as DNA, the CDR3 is TGTGCCAGCAGCCAAGATCGAGGATACGAGCAGTACTTC. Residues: CASSQDRGYEQYF.

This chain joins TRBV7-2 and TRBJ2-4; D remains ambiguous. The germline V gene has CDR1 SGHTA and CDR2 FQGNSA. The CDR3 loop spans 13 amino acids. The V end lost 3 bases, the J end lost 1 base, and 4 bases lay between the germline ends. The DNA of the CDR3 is TGTGCCAGCAGCTTGGAGGCCAAAAACATTCAGTACTTC. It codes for CASSLEAKNIQYF.

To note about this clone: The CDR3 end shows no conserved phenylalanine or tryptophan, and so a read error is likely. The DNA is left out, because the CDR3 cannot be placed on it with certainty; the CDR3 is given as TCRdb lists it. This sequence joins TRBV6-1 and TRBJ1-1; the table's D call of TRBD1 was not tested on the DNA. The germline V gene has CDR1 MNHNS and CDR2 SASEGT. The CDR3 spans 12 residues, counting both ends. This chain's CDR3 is CASRDRQDLRFL.

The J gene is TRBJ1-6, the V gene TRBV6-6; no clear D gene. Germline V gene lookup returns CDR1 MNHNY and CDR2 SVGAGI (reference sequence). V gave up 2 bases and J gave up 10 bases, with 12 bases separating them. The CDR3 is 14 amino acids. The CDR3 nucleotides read TGTGCCAGCAGTTACGAGGCGATCCGGTCACCCCTCCACTTT. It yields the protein CASSYEAIRSPLHF.

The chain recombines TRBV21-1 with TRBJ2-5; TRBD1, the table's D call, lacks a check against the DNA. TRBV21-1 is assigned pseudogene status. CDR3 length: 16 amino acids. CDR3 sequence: CASSKRTGEQCETQYF. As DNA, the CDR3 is TGTGCCAGCAGCAAACGAACAGGGGAGCAATGTGAGACCCAGTACTTC.

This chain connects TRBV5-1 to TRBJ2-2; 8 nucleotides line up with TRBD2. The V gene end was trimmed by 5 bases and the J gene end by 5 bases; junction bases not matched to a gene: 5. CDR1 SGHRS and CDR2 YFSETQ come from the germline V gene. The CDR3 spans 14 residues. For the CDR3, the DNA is TGCGCCAGCAGGGCGGGGGGCCAAACCGGGGAGCTGTTTTTT. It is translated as CASRAGGQTGELFF.

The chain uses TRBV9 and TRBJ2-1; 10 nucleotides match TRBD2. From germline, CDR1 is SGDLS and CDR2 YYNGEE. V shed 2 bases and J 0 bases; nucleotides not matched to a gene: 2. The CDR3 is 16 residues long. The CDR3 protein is CASSVRLAGSYNEQFF. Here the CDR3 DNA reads TGTGCCAGCAGCGTGCGACTAGCGGGCTCCTACAATGAGCAGTTCTTC.

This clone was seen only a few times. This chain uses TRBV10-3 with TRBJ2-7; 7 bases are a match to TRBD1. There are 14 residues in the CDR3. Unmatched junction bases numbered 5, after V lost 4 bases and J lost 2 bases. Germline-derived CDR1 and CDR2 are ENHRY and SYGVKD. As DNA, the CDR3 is TGTGCCATCAGTGGAGATGGACAGGCCTACGAGCAGTACTTC. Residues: CAISGDGQAYEQYF.

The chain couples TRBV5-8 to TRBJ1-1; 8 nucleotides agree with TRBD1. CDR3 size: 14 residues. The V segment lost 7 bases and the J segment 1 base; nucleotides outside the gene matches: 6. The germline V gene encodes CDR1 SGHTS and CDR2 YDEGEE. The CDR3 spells CASFSTGENTEAFF. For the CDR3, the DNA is TGTGCCAGCTTCTCGACAGGGGAGAACACTGAAGCTTTCTTT. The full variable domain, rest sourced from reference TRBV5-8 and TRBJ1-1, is EAGVTQSPTHLIKTRGQQATLRCSPISGHTSVYWYQQALGLGLQFLLWYDEGEERNRGNFPPRFSGRQFPNYSSELNVNALELEDSALYLCASFSTGENTEAFFGQGTRLTVV.

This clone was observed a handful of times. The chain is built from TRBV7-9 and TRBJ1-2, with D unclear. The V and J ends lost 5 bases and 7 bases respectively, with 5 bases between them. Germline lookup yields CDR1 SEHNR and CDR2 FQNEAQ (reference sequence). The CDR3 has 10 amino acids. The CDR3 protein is CASSPGGYTF. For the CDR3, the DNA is TGTGCCAGCAGCCCGGGTGGCTACACCTTC. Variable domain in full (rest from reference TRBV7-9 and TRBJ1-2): DTGVSQNPRHKITKRGQNVTFRCDPISEHNRLYWYRQTLGQGPEFLTYFQNEAQLEKSRLLSDRFSAERPKGSFSTLEIQRTEQGDSAMYLCASSPGGYTFGSGTRLTVV.

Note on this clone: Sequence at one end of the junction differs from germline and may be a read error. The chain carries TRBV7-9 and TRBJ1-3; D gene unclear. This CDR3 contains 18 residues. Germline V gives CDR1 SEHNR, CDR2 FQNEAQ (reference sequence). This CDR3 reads CSSSFYALYAPTGNTIYF. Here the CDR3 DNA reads TGTTCCAGCAGCTTTTACGCGCTTTACGCCCCAACTGGAAACACCATATATTTT.

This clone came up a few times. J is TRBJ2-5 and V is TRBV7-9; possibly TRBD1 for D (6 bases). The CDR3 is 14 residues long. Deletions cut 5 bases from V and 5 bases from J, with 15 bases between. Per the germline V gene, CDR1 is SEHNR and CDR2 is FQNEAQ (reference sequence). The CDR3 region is CASSPTGGGETQYF. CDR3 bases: TGTGCCAGCAGCCCTACTGGGGGCGGGGAGACCCAGTACTTC.

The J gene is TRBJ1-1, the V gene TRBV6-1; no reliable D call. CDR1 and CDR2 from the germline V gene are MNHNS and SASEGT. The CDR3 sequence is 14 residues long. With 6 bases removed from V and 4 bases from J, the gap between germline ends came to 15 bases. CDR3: CASREGNAGTEAFF. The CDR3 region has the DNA TGTGCCAGCAGGGAGGGCAATGCCGGCACTGAAGCTTTCTTT.

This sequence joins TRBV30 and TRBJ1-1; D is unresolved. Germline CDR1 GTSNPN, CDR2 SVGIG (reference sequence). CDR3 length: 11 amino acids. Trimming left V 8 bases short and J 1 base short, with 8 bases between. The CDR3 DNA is TGTGCCGCGCCGGGGAACACTGAAGCTTTCTTT. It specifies CAAPGNTEAFF.

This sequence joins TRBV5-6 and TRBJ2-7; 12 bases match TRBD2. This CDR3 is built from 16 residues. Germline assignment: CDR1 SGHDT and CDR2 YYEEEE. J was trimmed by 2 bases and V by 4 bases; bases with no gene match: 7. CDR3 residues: CASSPSGLAGTYEQYF. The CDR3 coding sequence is TGTGCCAGCAGCCCGAGTGGACTAGCGGGGACCTACGAGCAGTACTTC.

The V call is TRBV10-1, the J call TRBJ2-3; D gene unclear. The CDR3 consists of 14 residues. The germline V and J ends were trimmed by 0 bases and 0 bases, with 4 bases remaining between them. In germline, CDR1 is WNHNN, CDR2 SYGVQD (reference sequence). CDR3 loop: CASSESSSTDTQYF. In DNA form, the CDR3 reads TGCGCCAGCAGTGAGTCTAGTAGCACAGATACGCAGTATTTT.

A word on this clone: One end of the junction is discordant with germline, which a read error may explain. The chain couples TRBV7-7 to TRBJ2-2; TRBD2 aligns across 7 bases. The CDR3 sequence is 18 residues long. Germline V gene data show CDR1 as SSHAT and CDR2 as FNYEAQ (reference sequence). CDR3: CASSSSPQAGDGTGELFF. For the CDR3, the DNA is TGTGCTAGCAGCTCCTCACCCCAGGCGGGAGACGGCACCGGGGAGCTGTTTTTT.

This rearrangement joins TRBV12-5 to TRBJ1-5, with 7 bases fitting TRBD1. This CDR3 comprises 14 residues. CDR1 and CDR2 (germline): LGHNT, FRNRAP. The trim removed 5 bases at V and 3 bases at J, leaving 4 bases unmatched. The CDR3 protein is CASGMDRFNQPQHF. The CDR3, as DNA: TGTGCTAGTGGTATGGACAGGTTCAATCAGCCCCAGCATTTT.

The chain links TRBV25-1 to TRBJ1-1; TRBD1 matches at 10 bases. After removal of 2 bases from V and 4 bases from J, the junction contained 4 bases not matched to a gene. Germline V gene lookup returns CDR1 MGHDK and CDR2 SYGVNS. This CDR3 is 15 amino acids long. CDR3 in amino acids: CASSEVWTGGTEAFF. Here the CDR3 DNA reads TGTGCCAGCAGTGAAGTGTGGACAGGGGGCACTGAAGCTTTCTTT.

CDR3 sequence: CASSLTGDEGYTF. Written as DNA, the CDR3 is TGTGCCAGCAGCTTAACAGGGGATGAAGGCTACACCTTC. The chain employs TRBV13 and TRBJ1-2; the match to TRBD1 covers 7 bases. The CDR3 runs to 13 residues. Germline CDR1 and CDR2: PRHDT and FYEKMQ (reference sequence). The ends lost 2 bases at V and 8 bases at J; junction bases unmatched: 5. Supplemented by reference TRBV13 and TRBJ1-2, the full variable domain reads AAGVIQSPRHLIKEKRETATLKCYPIPRHDTVYWYQQGPGQDPQFLISFYEKMQSDKGSIPDRFSAQQFSDYHSELNMSSLELGDSALYFCASSLTGDEGYTFGSGTRLTVV.

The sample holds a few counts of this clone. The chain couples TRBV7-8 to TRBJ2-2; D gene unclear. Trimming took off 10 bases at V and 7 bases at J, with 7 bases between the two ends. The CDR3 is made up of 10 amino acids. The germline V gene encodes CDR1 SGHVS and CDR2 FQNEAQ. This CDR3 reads CATQYGELFF. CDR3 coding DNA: TGTGCCACGCAGTACGGGGAGCTGTTTTTT.

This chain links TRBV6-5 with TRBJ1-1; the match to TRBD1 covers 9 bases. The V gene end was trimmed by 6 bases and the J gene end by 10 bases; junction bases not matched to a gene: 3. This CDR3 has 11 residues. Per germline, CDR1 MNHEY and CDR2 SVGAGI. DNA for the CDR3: TGTGCCAGCAGCCGGACAGGGGTAGCTTTCTTT. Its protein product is CASSRTGVAFF.

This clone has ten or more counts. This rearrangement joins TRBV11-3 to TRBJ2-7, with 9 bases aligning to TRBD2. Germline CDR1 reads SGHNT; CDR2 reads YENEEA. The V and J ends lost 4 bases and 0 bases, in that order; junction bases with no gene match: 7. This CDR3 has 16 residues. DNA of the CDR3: TGTGCCAGCAGCTCCGGCGGGGGGGCGAGCTCCTACGAGCAGTACTTC. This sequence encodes CASSSGGGASSYEQYF.

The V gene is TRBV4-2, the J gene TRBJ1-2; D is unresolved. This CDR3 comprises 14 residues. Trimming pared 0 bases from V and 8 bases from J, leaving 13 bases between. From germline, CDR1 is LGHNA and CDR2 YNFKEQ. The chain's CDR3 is CASSQEVSTYGYTF. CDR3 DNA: TGTGCCAGCAGCCAAGAGGTTTCGACATACGGCTACACCTTC.

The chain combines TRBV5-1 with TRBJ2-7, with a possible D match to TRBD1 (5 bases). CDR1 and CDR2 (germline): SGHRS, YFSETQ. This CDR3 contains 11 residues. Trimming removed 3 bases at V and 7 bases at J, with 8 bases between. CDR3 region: CASSSREEQYF. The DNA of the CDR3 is TGCGCCAGCAGCTCCAGGGAAGAGCAGTACTTC.

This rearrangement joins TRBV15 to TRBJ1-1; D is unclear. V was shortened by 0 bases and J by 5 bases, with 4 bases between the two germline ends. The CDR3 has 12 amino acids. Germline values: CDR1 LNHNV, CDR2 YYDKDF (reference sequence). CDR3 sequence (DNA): TGTGCCACCAGCAGAGATCTTACTGAAGCTTTCTTT. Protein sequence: CATSRDLTEAFF.